This TCR beta chain was captured by sequencing in a study of T cell responses to AZD1222 COVID-19 vaccine. Study-level points and caveats: Compared with day 0, the breadth and depth of the Spike-specific TCR repertoire rose significantly after two doses of AZD1222.

Trimming took 8 bases from V and 1 from J; bases not matched to a gene: 4. Germline-derived CDR1 and CDR2 are MNHEY and SVGAGI. The CDR3 contains 14 residues. The table came from immunoSEQ multiplex PCR; TCRdb's copy has only in-frame clones and leaves some out. The sample lists 200,000 or so clones, approximately 90% occurring once. Note on this clone: What it recognizes is unknown.

Sample: peripheral blood, taken on day 0 of AZD1222 vaccination. The receptor was derived from an adult in good health. V is TRBV6-5 and J is TRBJ2-7; TRBD1 agrees at 11 bases. Written as DNA, the CDR3 is TGTGCCAGCTCCGGGACAGGGGGTTCCTACGAGCAGTACTTC. It codes for CASSGTGGSYEQYF.